This T cell receptor beta chain derives from a study of spatial heterogeneity in lung cancer. Time point defined: sample taken at primary tumor resection. Tumor, nontumor lung or frozen PBMC supplied whole RNA, sequenced without sorting. One entry per CDR3 protein, called by TCRdb with MiXCR from the 5' RACE reads. The table shows 40,000 or so distinct CDR3 sequences, with 5.2% occurring only once. The source was PBMCs, collected at surgery. The receptor's source is a female donor with early-stage non-small cell lung cancer.

CDR3 sequence: CASSLVGARNQPQHF. The CDR3 DNA is TGTGCCAGCAGTTTAGTAGGGGCGAGGAATCAGCCCCAGCATTTT. This chain links TRBV12-3 or TRBV12-4 with TRBJ1-5; D possibly corresponds to TRBD1 (5 bases). Trimming cost V 1 base and J 4 bases, with 11 bases left between them. The CDR3 consists of 15 residues.